This T cell receptor beta chain was identified during a study of early T cells in non-severe SARS-CoV-2 infection. Overall study: Sequencing targeted bulk RNA from unsorted whole blood, leaving chains unpaired.

This clonotype was seen a single time. Its antigen is currently unknown. Unique molecular identifier tags were affixed to discrete cDNA molecules. TCRdb analysed the 5' RACE reads with MiXCR anew, one entry per CDR3 protein. The sample yields some 34,000 distinct CDR3 sequences, 4.7% seen once. CDR1 is SEHNR and CDR2 is FQNEAQ in the germline V gene (reference sequence). The V and J ends lost 5 bases and 4 bases respectively, with 14 bases between them. This CDR3 contains 15 residues. Broader study findings: CD4 and private specificities were missed by VDJdb matching, which favored anti-spike CD8 responses.

J is TRBJ1-4 and V is TRBV7-9; D unresolved. Material for sequencing was whole blood. The sequence derives from an adult who was a healthcare worker with PCR-confirmed SARS-CoV-2 infection or an uninfected control (not recorded which). The CDR3 loop reads CASSGWPQYNEKLFF. In DNA, the CDR3 is TGTGCCAGCAGCGGCTGGCCACAGTATAATGAAAAACTGTTTTTT. The full variable domain, completed using reference TRBV7-9 and TRBJ1-4, is DTGVSQNPRHKITKRGQNVTFRCDPISEHNRLYWYRQTLGQGPEFLTYFQNEAQLEKSRLLSDRFSAERPKGSFSTLEIQRTEQGDSAMYLCASSGWPQYNEKLFFGSGTQLSVL.